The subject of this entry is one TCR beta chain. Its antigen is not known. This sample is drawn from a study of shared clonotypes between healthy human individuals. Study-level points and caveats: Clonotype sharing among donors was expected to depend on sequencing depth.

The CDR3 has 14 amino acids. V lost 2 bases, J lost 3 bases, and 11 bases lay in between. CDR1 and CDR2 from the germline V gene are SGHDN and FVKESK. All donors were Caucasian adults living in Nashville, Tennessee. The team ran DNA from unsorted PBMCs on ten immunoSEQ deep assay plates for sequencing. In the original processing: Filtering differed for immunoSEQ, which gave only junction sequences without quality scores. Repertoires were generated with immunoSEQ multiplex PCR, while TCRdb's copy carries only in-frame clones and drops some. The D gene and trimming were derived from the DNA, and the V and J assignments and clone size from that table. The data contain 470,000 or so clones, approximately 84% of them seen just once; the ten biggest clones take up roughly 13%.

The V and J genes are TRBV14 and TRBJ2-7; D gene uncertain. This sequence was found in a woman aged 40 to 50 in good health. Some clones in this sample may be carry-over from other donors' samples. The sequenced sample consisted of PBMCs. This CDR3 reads CASSQNQASYEQYF. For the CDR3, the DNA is TGTGCCAGCAGCCAAAATCAGGCGAGCTACGAGCAGTACTTC.